This T cell receptor (beta chain) was found in a study of graft-versus-host responses after intestinal transplantation. By frequency in the sample, this clone is medium-sized. Here immunoSEQ multiplex PCR was the method, and the copy in TCRdb shows in-frame clones only, minus some. The sample has 8,000 to 11,000 clones; about 28% are singletons. General study results and limits: Early post-transplant falls in HvG clones accompanied the peak levels of circulating GvH clones. Within the allografts of patients who had graft-donor T cell macrochimerism, graft-versus-host to host-versus-graft clonal ratios were high.

CD4 and CD8 responders that proliferated in the reaction were FACS-sorted. Germline V gene data show CDR1 as SGHNT and CDR2 as YYREEE (reference sequence). V was pared by 3 bases and J by 8 bases, with 14 bases between. CDR3 length: 13 residues. This material consisted of alloreactive CD4+ T cells from a mixed lymphocyte reaction culture, taken before transplantation. Subset in this sample: CFSE-low proliferating T cells sorted from roughly 6-day pre-transplant mixed lymphocyte reaction (GvH or HvG direction). The clonotype originates from a human patient who was an organ donor for intestinal transplantation. The genes are TRBV5-4 and TRBJ1-1; D not certain. The CDR3: CASSSSLSGEAFF. The CDR3 nucleotides read TGTGCCAGCAGCTCGAGTCTGAGTGGGGAAGCTTTCTTT.